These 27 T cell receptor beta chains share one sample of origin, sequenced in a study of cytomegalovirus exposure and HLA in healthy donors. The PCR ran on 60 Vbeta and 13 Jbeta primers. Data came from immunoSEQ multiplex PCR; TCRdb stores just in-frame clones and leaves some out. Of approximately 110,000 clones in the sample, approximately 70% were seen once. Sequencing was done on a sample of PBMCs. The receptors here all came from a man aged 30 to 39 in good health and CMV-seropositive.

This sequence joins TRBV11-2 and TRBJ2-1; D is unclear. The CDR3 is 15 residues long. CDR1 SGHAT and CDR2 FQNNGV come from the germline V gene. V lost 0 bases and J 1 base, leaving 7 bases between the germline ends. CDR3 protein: CASSLDRQSYNEQFF. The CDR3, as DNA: TGTGCCAGCAGCTTAGATCGACAATCCTACAATGAGCAGTTCTTC.

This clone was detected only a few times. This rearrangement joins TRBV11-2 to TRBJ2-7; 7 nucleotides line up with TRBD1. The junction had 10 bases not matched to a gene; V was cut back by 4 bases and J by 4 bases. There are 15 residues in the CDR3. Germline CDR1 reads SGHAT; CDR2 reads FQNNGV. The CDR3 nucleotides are TGTGCCAGCAGCTCGACAGGGTTGTCGGCTTACGAGCAGTACTTC. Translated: CASSSTGLSAYEQYF.

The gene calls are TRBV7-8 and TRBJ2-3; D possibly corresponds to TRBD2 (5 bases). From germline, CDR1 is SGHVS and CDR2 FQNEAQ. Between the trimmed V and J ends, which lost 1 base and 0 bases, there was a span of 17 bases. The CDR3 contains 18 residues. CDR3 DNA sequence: TGTGCCAGCAGCTTAGGTATACTAGGCGGAGCTAGCACAGATACGCAGTATTTT. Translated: CASSLGILGGASTDTQYF.

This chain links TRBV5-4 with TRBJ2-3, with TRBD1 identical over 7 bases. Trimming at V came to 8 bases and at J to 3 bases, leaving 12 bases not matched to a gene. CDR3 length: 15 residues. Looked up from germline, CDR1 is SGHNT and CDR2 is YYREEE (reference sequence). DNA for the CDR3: TGTGCCAGTTGGGAAGACAGGGAAGGGACAGATACGCAGTATTTT. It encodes CASWEDREGTDTQYF.

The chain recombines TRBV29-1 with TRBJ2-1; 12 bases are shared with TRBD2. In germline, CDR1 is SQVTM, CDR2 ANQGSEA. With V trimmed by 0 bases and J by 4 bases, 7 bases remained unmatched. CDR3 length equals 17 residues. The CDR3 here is CSVEDHLAGGPYNEQFF. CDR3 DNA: TGCAGCGTTGAAGATCACCTAGCGGGAGGGCCGTACAATGAGCAGTTCTTC.

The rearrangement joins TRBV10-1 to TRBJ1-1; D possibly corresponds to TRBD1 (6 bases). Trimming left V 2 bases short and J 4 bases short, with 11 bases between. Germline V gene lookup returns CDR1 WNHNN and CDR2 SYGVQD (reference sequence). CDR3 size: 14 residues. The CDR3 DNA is TGCGCCAGCAGTGAGGGGCAGGGGATCACTGAAGCTTTCTTT. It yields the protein CASSEGQGITEAFF.

The CDR3: CASSLAGGGTDTQYF. The CDR3 coding sequence is TGTGCCAGCAGCTTGGCCGGGGGTGGCACAGATACGCAGTATTTT. V is TRBV5-5 and J is TRBJ2-3; D may be TRBD2 (6 bases). The CDR3 totals 15 residues. CDR1 and CDR2 (germline): SGHKS, YYEKEE (reference sequence). The V gene lost 0 bases and the J gene lost 1 base, with 9 bases spanning the gap.

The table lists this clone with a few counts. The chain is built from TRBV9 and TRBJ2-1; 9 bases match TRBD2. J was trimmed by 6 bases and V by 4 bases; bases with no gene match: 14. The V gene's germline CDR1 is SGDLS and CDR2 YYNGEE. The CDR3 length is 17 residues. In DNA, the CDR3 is TGTGCCAGCAGCCCTGGCGGGGGGGGGCCTGAGGGCAATGAGCAGTTCTTC. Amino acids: CASSPGGGGPEGNEQFF.

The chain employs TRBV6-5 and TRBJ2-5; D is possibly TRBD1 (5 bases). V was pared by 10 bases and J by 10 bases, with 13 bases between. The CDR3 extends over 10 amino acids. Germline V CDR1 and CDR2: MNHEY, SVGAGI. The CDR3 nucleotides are TGTGCCACCGGGTCAGGGCTCCAGTACTTC. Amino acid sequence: CATGSGLQYF.

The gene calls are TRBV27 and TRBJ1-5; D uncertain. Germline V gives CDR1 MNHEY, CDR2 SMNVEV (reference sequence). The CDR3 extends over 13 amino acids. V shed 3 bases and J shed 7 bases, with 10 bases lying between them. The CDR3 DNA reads TGTGCCAGCAGTTTCACGCGGAACCAGCCCCAGCATTTT. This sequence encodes CASSFTRNQPQHF.

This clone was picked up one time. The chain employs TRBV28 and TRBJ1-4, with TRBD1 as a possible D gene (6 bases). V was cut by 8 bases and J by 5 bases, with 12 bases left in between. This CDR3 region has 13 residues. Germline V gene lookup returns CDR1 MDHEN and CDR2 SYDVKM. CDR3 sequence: CASVRTVNEKLFF. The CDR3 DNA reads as TGTGCCAGCGTCAGGACAGTCAATGAAAAACTGTTTTTT.

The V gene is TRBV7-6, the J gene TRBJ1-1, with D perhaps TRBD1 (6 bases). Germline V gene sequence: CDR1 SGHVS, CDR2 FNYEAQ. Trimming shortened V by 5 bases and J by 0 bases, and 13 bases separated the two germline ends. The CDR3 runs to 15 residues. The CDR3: CASSPKDRMNTEAFF. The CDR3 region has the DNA TGTGCCAGCAGCCCAAAAGACAGGATGAACACTGAAGCTTTCTTT.

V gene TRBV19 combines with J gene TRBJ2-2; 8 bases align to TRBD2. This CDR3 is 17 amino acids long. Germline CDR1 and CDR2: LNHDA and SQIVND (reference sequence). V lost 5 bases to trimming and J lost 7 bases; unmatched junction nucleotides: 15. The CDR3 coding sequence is TGTGCCAGTAGTGTCTTGCCGGGACTAGTAATGGGCGGGGAGCTGTTTTTT. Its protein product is CASSVLPGLVMGGELFF.

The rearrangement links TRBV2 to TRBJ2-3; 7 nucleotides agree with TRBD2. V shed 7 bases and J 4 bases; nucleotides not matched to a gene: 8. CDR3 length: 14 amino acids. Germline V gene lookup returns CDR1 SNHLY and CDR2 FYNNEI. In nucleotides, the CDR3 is TGTGCCAGCAAGCGGGATGGTTACGCAGATACGCAGTATTTT. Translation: CASKRDGYADTQYF.

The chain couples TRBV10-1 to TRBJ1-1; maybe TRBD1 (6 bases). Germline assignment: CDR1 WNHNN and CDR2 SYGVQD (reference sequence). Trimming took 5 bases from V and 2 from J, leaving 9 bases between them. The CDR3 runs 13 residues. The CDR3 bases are TGCGCCAGCAGTAGACAGGTAAACACTGAAGCTTTCTTT. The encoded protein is CASSRQVNTEAFF.

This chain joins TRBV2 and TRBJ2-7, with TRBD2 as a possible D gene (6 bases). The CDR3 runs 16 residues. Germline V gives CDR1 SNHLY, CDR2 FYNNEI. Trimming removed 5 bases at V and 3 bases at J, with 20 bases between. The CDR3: CASSLLRLEGNYEQYF. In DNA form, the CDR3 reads TGTGCCAGCAGTCTTCTTCGACTAGAAGGGAACTACGAGCAGTACTTC.

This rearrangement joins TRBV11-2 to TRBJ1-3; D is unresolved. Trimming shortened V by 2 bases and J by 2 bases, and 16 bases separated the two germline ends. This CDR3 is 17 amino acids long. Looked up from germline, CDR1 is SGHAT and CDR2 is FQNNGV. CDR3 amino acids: CASSLSGAGLAGNTIYF. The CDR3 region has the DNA TGTGCCAGCAGCTTAAGCGGAGCCGGCTTGGCTGGAAACACCATATATTTT.

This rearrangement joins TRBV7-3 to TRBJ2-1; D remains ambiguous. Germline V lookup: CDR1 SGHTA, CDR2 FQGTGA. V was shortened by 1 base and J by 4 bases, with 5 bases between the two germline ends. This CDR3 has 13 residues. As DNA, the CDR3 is TGTGCCAGCAGCTTAAGCGGATACAATGAGCAGTTCTTC. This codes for CASSLSGYNEQFF.

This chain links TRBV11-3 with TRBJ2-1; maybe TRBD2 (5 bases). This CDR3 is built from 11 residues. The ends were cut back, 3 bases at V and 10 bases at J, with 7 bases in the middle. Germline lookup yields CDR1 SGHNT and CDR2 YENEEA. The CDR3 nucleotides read TGTGCCAGCAGCTTTAAGCGGGAGCAGTTCTTC. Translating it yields CASSFKREQFF. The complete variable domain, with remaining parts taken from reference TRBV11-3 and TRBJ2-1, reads EAGVVQSPRYKIIEKKQPVAFWCNPISGHNTLYWYLQNLGQGPELLIRYENEEAVDDSQLPKDRFSAERLKGVDSTLKIQPAELGDSAVYLCASSFKREQFFGPGTRLTVL.

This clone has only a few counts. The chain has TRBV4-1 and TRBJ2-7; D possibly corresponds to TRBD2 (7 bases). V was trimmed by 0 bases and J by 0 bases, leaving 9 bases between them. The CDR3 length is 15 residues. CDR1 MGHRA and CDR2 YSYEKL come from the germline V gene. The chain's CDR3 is CASSQERGPSYEQYF. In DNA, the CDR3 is TGCGCCAGCAGCCAAGAGCGGGGGCCCTCCTACGAGCAGTACTTC.

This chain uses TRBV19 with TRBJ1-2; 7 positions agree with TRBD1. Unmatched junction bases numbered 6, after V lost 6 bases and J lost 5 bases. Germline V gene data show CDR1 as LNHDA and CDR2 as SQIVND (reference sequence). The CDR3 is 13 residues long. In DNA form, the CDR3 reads TGTGCCAGTAGACCAACAGGGGTGTATGGCTACACCTTC. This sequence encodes CASRPTGVYGYTF.

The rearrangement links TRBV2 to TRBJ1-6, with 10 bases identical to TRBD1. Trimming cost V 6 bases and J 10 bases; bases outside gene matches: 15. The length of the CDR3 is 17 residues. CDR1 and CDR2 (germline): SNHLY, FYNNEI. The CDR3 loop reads CASSADWPGTGESPLHF. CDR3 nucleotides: TGTGCCAGCAGCGCCGACTGGCCCGGGACAGGGGAATCACCCCTCCACTTT. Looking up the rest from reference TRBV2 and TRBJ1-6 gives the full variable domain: EPEVTQTPSHQVTQMGQEVILRCVPISNHLYFYWYRQILGQKVEFLVSFYNNEISEKSEIFDDQFSVERPDGSNFTLKIRSTKLEDSAMYFCASSADWPGTGESPLHFGNGTRLTVT.

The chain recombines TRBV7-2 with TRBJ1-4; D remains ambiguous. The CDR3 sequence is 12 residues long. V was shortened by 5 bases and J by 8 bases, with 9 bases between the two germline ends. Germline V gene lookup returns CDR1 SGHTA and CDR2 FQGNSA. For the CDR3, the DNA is TGTGCCAGCAGCCCGGGAGGAGAAAAACTGTTTTTT. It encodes CASSPGGEKLFF.

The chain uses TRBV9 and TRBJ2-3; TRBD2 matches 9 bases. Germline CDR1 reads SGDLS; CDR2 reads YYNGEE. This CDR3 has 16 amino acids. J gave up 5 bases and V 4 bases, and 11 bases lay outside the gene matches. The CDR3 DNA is TGTGCCAGCAGCCCGTCTAGCGGGGCGGCGGGAGATACGCAGTATTTT. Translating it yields CASSPSSGAAGDTQYF.

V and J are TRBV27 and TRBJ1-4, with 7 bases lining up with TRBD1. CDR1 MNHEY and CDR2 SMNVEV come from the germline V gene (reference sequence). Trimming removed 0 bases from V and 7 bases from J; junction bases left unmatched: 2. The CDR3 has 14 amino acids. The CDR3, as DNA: TGTGCCAGCAGTTTATCGAGGGACAGTGAAAAACTGTTTTTT. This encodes CASSLSRDSEKLFF.

The CDR3 bases are TGTGCCAGCAGCCTCGGGACAGGTGGTATAAGCAATCAGCCCCAGCATTTT. This gives the protein CASSLGTGGISNQPQHF. The rearrangement uses TRBV5-4 and TRBJ1-5; 8 nucleotides line up with TRBD1. The CDR3 sequence is 17 residues long. The junction had 10 bases not matched to a gene; V was cut back by 4 bases and J by 1 base. CDR1 is SGHNT and CDR2 is YYREEE in the germline V gene (reference sequence).

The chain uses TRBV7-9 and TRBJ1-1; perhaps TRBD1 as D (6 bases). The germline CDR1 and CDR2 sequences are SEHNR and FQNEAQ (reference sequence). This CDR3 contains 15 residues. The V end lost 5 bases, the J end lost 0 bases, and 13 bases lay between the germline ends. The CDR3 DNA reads TGTGCCAGCAGCCTGGAGACAGGCATGAACACTGAAGCTTTCTTT. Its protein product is CASSLETGMNTEAFF.